Below, 18 T cell receptor beta chains from the same sample are listed, as sequenced in a study of post-analysis software for immune sequencing data. General study findings and limits: Relative to controls, patients had several TRBV segments at higher frequency, with TRBV5-6, TRBV5-1 and TRBV20-1 among these.

Their antigen targets remain unknown. The authors incorporated unique molecular identifiers into the TCR beta cDNA libraries. One entry per CDR3 protein results from TCRdb running MiXCR on the PCR reads. The sample has hundreds of thousands of distinct CDR3 sequences; approximately 30% are singletons. Input material: blood. The receptors were gathered from a girl aged 5-17 years with multiple sclerosis.

Details on this clonotype: At one end, the junction sequence differs from germline, possibly due to a read error. This chain joins TRBV7-2 and TRBJ2-1, with 7 bases that match TRBD2. Germline V gene lookup returns CDR1 SGHTA and CDR2 FQGNSA. CDR3 length equals 12 residues. The CDR3 is CANSLDGRIRFF. The CDR3 bases are TGTGCCAACAGCTTAGACGGGAGGATTCGGTTCTTC.

The chain has TRBV7-8 and TRBJ1-5; 9 bases match TRBD1. This CDR3 has 17 amino acids. J lost 2 bases, V lost 5 bases, and 10 bases had no gene match. CDR1 and CDR2 (germline): SGHVS, FQNEAQ. CDR3 DNA: TGTGCCAGCAGCCTCAGGACAGGGGTAATAGGCAATCAGCCCCAGCATTTT. Translated: CASSLRTGVIGNQPQHF.

This clonotype has more than one count but fewer than ten. The V call is TRBV18, the J call TRBJ2-1; D may be TRBD2 (6 bases). The germline CDR1 and CDR2 sequences are KGHSH and LQKENI. The CDR3 loop spans 17 amino acids. V lost 1 base and J 4 bases, leaving 17 bases between the germline ends. CDR3 amino acids: CASSPRQPGLAYNEQFF. The CDR3 DNA follows: TGTGCCAGCTCACCACGACAACCGGGACTGGCGTACAATGAGCAGTTCTTC.

This sequence joins TRBV7-9 and TRBJ1-2, with D perhaps TRBD1 (5 bases). With 1 base removed from V and 4 bases from J, the gap between germline ends came to 13 bases. Germline V CDR1 and CDR2: SEHNR, FQNEAQ (reference sequence). The CDR3 has 15 residues. CDR3 nucleotide sequence: TGTGCCAGCAGCTTAGGGGGACCGGACCCCTATGGCTACACCTTC. Amino acids: CASSLGGPDPYGYTF.

This clonotype was picked up a small number of times. The CDR3 nucleotides read TGCAGTGCTAGAGATTCTGGCGGGAGGGCCGGGGAGCAGTACTTC. Translating it yields CSARDSGGRAGEQYF. This sequence joins TRBV20-1 and TRBJ2-5, with 9 bases lining up with TRBD2. Germline V lookup: CDR1 DFQATT, CDR2 SNEGSKA (reference sequence). The length of the CDR3 is 15 residues. Losses at the gene ends were 0 bases for V and 11 bases for J; bases not matched to a gene: 13.

This clonotype has only a few counts. The rearrangement joins TRBV7-2 to TRBJ2-7, with no clear D. The germline gives CDR1 SGHTA, CDR2 FQGNSA. The CDR3 loop spans 19 amino acids. The V and J ends lost 7 bases and 3 bases respectively, with 31 bases between them. This CDR3 reads CASTNPPRISGPNIYEQYF. The DNA of the CDR3 is TGTGCCAGCACCAACCCCCCGAGGATTTCAGGCCCCAATATCTACGAGCAGTACTTC. The full variable domain, with the rest looked up from reference TRBV7-2 and TRBJ2-7, is GAGVSQSPSNKVTEKGKDVELRCDPISGHTALYWYRQSLGQGLEFLIYFQGNSAPDKSGLPSDRFSAERTGGSVSTLTIQRTQQEDSAVYLCASTNPPRISGPNIYEQYFGPGTRLTVT.

The J gene is TRBJ2-3, the V gene TRBV4-3; TRBD2 agrees at 10 bases. Per the germline V gene, CDR1 is LGHNA and CDR2 is YSLEER. Trimming at V came to 0 bases and at J to 3 bases, leaving 6 bases not matched to a gene. The length of the CDR3 is 17 residues. Here the CDR3 DNA reads TGCGCCAGCAGCCAAGAAATTAATAGCGGGAGGACAGATACGCAGTATTTT. Its translation is CASSQEINSGRTDTQYF.

This sequence joins TRBV12-3 or TRBV12-4 and TRBJ1-1; D is ambiguous. V was pared by 5 bases and J by 5 bases, with 12 bases between. The CDR3 covers 13 residues. CDR3 in amino acids: CASSIVERTEAFF. In nucleotides, the CDR3 is TGTGCCAGCAGTATAGTAGAGAGGACTGAAGCTTTCTTT.

In this sample, this clonotype turned up a few times. The chain uses TRBV28 and TRBJ2-1; 8 bases fit TRBD2. V shed 5 bases and J 8 bases; nucleotides not matched to a gene: 8. From germline, CDR1 is MDHEN and CDR2 SYDVKM. This CDR3 has 14 residues. The CDR3 DNA reads as TGTGCCAGCAGTATGGGACTAGAGGTCGATGAGCAGTTCTTC. The encoded protein is CASSMGLEVDEQFF.

This clonotype was counted a few times. J is TRBJ2-4 and V is TRBV5-5; 11 bases match TRBD1. The CDR3 extends over 15 amino acids. Germline trimming cut 4 bases from V and 6 bases from J; bases unmatched to any gene: 6. Germline values: CDR1 SGHKS, CDR2 YYEKEE (reference sequence). This CDR3 is CASSSRTGGVNIQYF. CDR3 DNA sequence: TGTGCCAGCAGCAGTCGGACAGGGGGCGTAAACATTCAGTACTTC.

In this sample, this clonotype turned up a few times. The chain carries TRBV12-3 or TRBV12-4 and TRBJ1-1; no definite D call. The CDR3 extends over 14 amino acids. V was trimmed by 3 bases and J by 5 bases, leaving 13 bases between them. For the CDR3, the DNA is TGTGCCAGCAGTTTCATCGGGATGGGAACTGAAGCTTTCTTT. Its translation is CASSFIGMGTEAFF.

V gene TRBV5-1 combines with J gene TRBJ2-1; D possibly uses TRBD1 or TRBD2 (5 bases each). The CDR3 loop spans 15 amino acids. V dropped 7 bases and J dropped 5 bases, with 19 bases sitting between them. Germline-derived CDR1 and CDR2 are SGHRS and YFSETQ. For the CDR3, the DNA is TGCGCCAGCGGGCCGGGGCAGGTAATCGACAATGAGCAGTTCTTC. Its translation is CASGPGQVIDNEQFF.

The chain uses TRBV7-9 and TRBJ1-2; TRBD1 is a possible D gene (6 bases). The CDR3 sequence is 15 residues long. Trimming took 5 bases from V and 3 from J, leaving 16 bases between them. The germline V gene has CDR1 SEHNR and CDR2 FQNEAQ (reference sequence). CDR3 region: CASSLQGRYDYGYTF. The CDR3 nucleotides are TGTGCCAGCAGCCTACAGGGCCGCTATGACTATGGCTACACCTTC.

The genes are TRBV10-3 and TRBJ2-7; tentative D call: TRBD1 (7 bases). The CDR3 consists of 14 residues. The V end lost 4 bases, the J end lost 7 bases, and 17 bases lay between the germline ends. Per germline, CDR1 ENHRY and CDR2 SYGVKD. CDR3 loop: CAISVGGQSNEQYF. In nucleotides, the CDR3 is TGTGCCATCAGTGTGGGGGGACAGTCAAATGAGCAGTACTTC.

The CDR3 DNA is TGTGCCAGCAATAGGGGGATGAACACTGAAGCTTTCTTT. This sequence encodes CASNRGMNTEAFF. This rearrangement joins TRBV9 to TRBJ1-1; D perhaps matches TRBD1 (6 bases). The V end lost 6 bases, the J end lost 0 bases, and 9 bases lay between the germline ends. This CDR3 has 13 residues. Per the germline V gene, CDR1 is SGDLS and CDR2 is YYNGEE.

The sample holds many counts of this clonotype. The chain uses TRBV20-1 and TRBJ2-3, with TRBD1 as a possible D gene (8 bases). Germline-derived CDR1 and CDR2 are DFQATT and SNEGSKA (reference sequence). This CDR3 is built from 20 residues. Trimming removed 2 bases from V and 0 bases from J, with 27 bases in between. CDR3 region: CSARPSGGRGLIDSTDTQYF. DNA for the CDR3: TGCAGTGCTAGACCTTCGGGGGGCAGGGGGCTGATCGATAGCACAGATACGCAGTATTTT.

This clonotype was recorded many times. The chain links TRBV7-2 to TRBJ2-3; D not certain. Germline CDR1 reads SGHTA; CDR2 reads FQGNSA. V lost 1 base, J lost 1 base, and 9 bases lay in between. The CDR3 sequence is 15 residues long. CDR3 sequence reads: CASSLVSVGTDTQYF. The CDR3, as DNA: TGTGCCAGCAGCTTAGTGTCTGTAGGCACAGATACGCAGTATTTT.

CDR3 protein: CASSQDWSGRAQETQYF. The CDR3 DNA is TGCGCCAGCAGCCAAGATTGGAGCGGGAGGGCCCAAGAGACCCAGTACTTC. The rearrangement links TRBV4-3 to TRBJ2-5; 10 nucleotides line up with TRBD2. The length of the CDR3 is 17 residues. The junction had 5 bases not matched to a gene; V was cut back by 0 bases and J by 1 base. Looked up from germline, CDR1 is LGHNA and CDR2 is YSLEER.